A single TCR beta chain is shown here with its context. The antigen remains undetermined. Time point noted: pre-sensitization, week 0. The treatment was: therapeutic diphenylcyclopropenone sensitization with weekly scalp DPC. TCRdb called the RACE reads again in MiXCR, with one record for every CDR3 protein. The sample consists of fewer than 60,000 distinct CDR3 sequences, about 11% of them appearing once. The CDR3 is made up of 14 amino acids. Germline V CDR1 and CDR2: MNHEY, SVGEGT. With V trimmed by 5 bases and J by 4 bases, 4 bases remained unmatched. This specimen comes from a study of human T cells and chemical hapten exposure. Findings of the study overall: Expanded TCRs clustered into significantly more large CDR3 similarity groups than controls, the analysis revealed.

The TCR sequence derives from a woman in her thirties or forties with alopecia areata. Some clones in this sample may be carry-over from other donors' samples. The chain couples TRBV6-2 or TRBV6-3 to TRBJ2-3; 9 bases are shared with TRBD2. The sample was whole blood, taken in connection with sensitization to the hapten diphenylcyclopropenone (DPC). The CDR3 DNA reads TGTGCCAGCAGTCCGGGACTAGCTTCAGATACGCAGTATTTT. This gives the protein CASSPGLASDTQYF.